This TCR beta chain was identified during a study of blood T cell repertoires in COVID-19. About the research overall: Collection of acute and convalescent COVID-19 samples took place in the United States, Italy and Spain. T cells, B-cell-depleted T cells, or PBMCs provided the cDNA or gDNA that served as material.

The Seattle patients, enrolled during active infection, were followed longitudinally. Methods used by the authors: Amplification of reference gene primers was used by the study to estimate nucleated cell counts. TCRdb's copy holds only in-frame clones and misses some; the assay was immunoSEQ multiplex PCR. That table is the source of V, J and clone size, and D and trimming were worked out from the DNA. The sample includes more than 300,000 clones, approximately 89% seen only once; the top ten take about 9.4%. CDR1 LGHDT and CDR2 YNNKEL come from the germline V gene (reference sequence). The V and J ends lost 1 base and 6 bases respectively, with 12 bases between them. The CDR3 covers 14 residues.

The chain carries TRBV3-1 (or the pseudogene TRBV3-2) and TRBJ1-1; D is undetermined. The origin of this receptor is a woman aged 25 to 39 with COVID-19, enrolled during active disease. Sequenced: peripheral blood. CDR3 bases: TGTGCCAGCAGCCAAGGATTAAACAGAGCTGAAGCTTTCTTT. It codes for CASSQGLNRAEAFF.